One sample yielded the 11 T cell receptor beta chains listed below, sequenced in a study of post-analysis software for immune sequencing data (dated by TCRdb to the mid-2010s). Broader findings and caveats from the paper: Significantly higher frequencies in patients than in controls were found for several TRBV segments, including TRBV5-6, TRBV5-1 and TRBV20-1.

These TCRs are of unknown antigen specificity. To prepare the library, PCR was applied. Sequencing instrument: Illumina HiSeq 2500. Unique molecular identifiers were incorporated into TCR beta cDNA libraries to reduce PCR and sequencing biases. TCRdb ran its own pipeline on the public reads, namely fastp trimming at Q25 and MiXCR clone calling, and kept in-frame beta chains. Rows are combined by CDR3 protein, so each entry shows the most common genes and DNA. This sample is represented by under 900,000 distinct CDR3 sequences; approximately 57% of them were singletons. The ten largest clones capture 4.6% of the sample. Material for sequencing was blood. The receptors shown here come from a girl aged 5-17 years with multiple sclerosis.

The chain employs TRBV20-1 and TRBJ2-3; 11 bases align to TRBD2. The trim removed 5 bases at V and 2 bases at J, leaving 9 bases unmatched. This CDR3 has 16 amino acids. Germline V gives CDR1 DFQATT, CDR2 SNEGSKA (reference sequence). The CDR3 sequence is CSAYPGLAENTDTQYF. The CDR3 DNA sequence: TGCAGTGCTTACCCGGGACTAGCGGAAAACACAGATACGCAGTATTTT.

The J gene is TRBJ2-1, the V gene TRBV6-5; D is undetermined. CDR1 MNHEY and CDR2 SVGAGI come from the germline V gene. Trimming pared 5 bases from V and 5 bases from J, leaving 7 bases between. This CDR3 spans 12 amino acids. The CDR3 here is CASSDGHNEQFF. In DNA, the CDR3 is TGTGCCAGCAGTGACGGACACAATGAGCAGTTCTTC.

A few counts support this clonotype. The chain recombines TRBV20-1 with TRBJ2-5, with TRBD2 matching over 7 bases. Germline lookup yields CDR1 DFQATT and CDR2 SNEGSKA (reference sequence). The junction had 14 bases not matched to a gene; V was cut back by 6 bases and J by 4 bases. The CDR3 consists of 15 residues. The CDR3 DNA reads TGCAGTGCCTCAAGGTCGGGGGAGGGCCTAGAGACCCAGTACTTC. Translation: CSASRSGEGLETQYF.

The chain couples TRBV12-3 or TRBV12-4 to TRBJ2-7; unclear D gene. V dropped 7 bases and J dropped 12 bases, with 16 bases sitting between them. The CDR3 runs 11 residues. The CDR3: CASTPGLVLYF. CDR3 sequence (DNA): TGTGCCAGCACCCCTGGCTTAGTTCTGTACTTC.

The chain joins TRBV3-1 to TRBJ1-2, with D tentatively TRBD1 (6 bases). Germline V gives CDR1 LGHDT, CDR2 YNNKEL (reference sequence). The length of the CDR3 is 15 residues. Trimming took off 4 bases at V and 0 bases at J, with 12 bases between the two ends. Here the CDR3 DNA reads TGTGCCAGCAGCCCCTGGACAGCCGCTAACTATGGCTACACCTTC. Protein product: CASSPWTAANYGYTF.

The chain has TRBV10-3 and TRBJ2-3; no firm D call. Germline CDR1 and CDR2: ENHRY and SYGVKD. CDR3 length equals 12 residues. V lost 4 bases to trimming and J lost 5 bases, with 7 bases between them. The CDR3 DNA reads as TGTGCCATCAGTGGATCAGGAGATACGCAGTATTTT. Protein product: CAISGSGDTQYF.

The table lists this clonotype with a count of one. A junction boundary mismatches the germline segment, possibly from a read error. The V gene is TRBV7-9, the J gene TRBJ2-1; 15 positions match TRBD2. CDR1 SEHNR and CDR2 FQNEAQ come from the germline V gene (reference sequence). The CDR3 extends over 16 amino acids. The CDR3 spells CASSSPGLAGGRGQFF. The CDR3 nucleotides are TGTGCCAGTAGCTCACCGGGACTAGCGGGGGGCCGGGGGCAGTTCTTC.

This chain joins TRBV2 and TRBJ1-1; 9 bases match TRBD1. CDR1 SNHLY and CDR2 FYNNEI come from the germline V gene. V shed 9 bases, J shed 5 bases, and the junction held 4 bases outside the gene matches. This CDR3 region has 12 residues. This CDR3 is CARETGGTEAFF. CDR3 bases: TGTGCCAGAGAGACAGGGGGGACTGAAGCTTTCTTT.

The V and J genes are TRBV29-1 and TRBJ2-1; 9 nucleotides agree with TRBD1. Germline V CDR1 and CDR2: SQVTM, ANQGSEA. The CDR3 is made up of 12 amino acids. The J segment lost 9 bases and the V segment lost 5 bases, leaving 5 bases of the junction unmatched. In DNA, the CDR3 is TGCAGCGTTCTACAGGGGGCCGGTGAGCAGTTCTTC. Translation: CSVLQGAGEQFF.

The V and J genes are TRBV28 and TRBJ2-1, with D tentatively TRBD2 (6 bases). The CDR3 covers 15 residues. Germline V gene lookup returns CDR1 MDHEN and CDR2 SYDVKM. V lost 7 bases and J 4 bases, leaving 17 bases between the germline ends. CDR3 residues: CASTTFRDLYNEQFF. The DNA for the CDR3 is TGTGCCAGCACCACTTTCCGGGACTTATACAATGAGCAGTTCTTC.

This chain joins TRBV5-1 and TRBJ2-1; TRBD2 matches 8 bases. With 5 bases clipped from V and 5 bases from J, the junction kept 15 bases outside the gene matches. Per germline, CDR1 SGHRS and CDR2 YFSETQ. The CDR3 runs to 17 residues. CDR3 bases: TGCGCCAGCAGTTCCGGACTAGCCCACGGGGGAGACAATGAGCAGTTCTTC. It codes for CASSSGLAHGGDNEQFF.